These 19 T cell receptor beta chains share one sample of origin, sequenced in a study of regulatory T cells in long-lasting Graves disease. Regarding time point: newly diagnosed GD, antithyroid drugs for less than 3 months. From RNA extracted from PBMCs, the TCR library was made. Assembly of TCR beta libraries relied on iRepertoire HTBI primers together with Arm-PCR of CDR3 regions. TCRdb ran MiXCR on the multiplex PCR reads and lists one entry per CDR3 protein. The repertoire holds hundreds of thousands of distinct CDR3 sequences, approximately 13% seen once, with 10% in the top ten. The same sample was also used in a study of T cells in Graves' hyperthyroidism and ophthalmopathy.

Sequenced material: peripheral blood mononuclear cells (PBMCs), taken at new diagnosis, from a patient treated with antithyroid drugs. These receptors came from a man aged 30 to 39 with Graves disease.

The chain is built from TRBV6-1 and TRBJ1-4; no reliable D call. The CDR3 sequence is 16 residues long. Trimming left V 6 bases short and J 4 bases short, with 18 bases between. CDR1 and CDR2 (germline): MNHNS, SASEGT. This CDR3 reads CASSPQDRVYNEKLFF. As DNA, the CDR3 is TGTGCCAGCAGCCCCCAGGACCGAGTTTATAATGAAAAACTGTTTTTT.

The V and J genes are TRBV9 and TRBJ2-2; possibly TRBD1 for D (6 bases). The V end lost 0 bases, the J end lost 6 bases, and 15 bases lay between the germline ends. Germline CDR1 reads SGDLS; CDR2 reads YYNGEE. The CDR3 contains 16 residues. CDR3 DNA sequence: TGTGCCAGCAGCGTAGGGGCAGGGGTCCCTCCCGGGGAGCTGTTTTTT. It encodes CASSVGAGVPPGELFF.

In its sample, this clonotype was seen many times. J is TRBJ2-5 and V is TRBV6-2 or TRBV6-3; D remains unclear. The CDR3 contains 17 residues. Germline V CDR1 and CDR2: MNHEY, SVGEGT. V lost 5 bases and J 5 bases, leaving 24 bases between the germline ends. CDR3 DNA: TGTGCCAGCAGTACCACGCGCCTACGGTCAGTACGCGAGACCCAGTACTTC. Translation: CASSTTRLRSVRETQYF.

This clonotype has just a few counts. The chain is built from TRBV20-1 and TRBJ1-2; D gene uncertain. Germline V CDR1 and CDR2: DFQATT, SNEGSKA (reference sequence). CDR3 length equals 15 residues. V was pared by 4 bases and J by 1 base, with 16 bases between. This CDR3 reads CSAIRLTGGNYGYTF. CDR3 bases: TGCAGTGCTATCCGCCTCACCGGTGGTAACTATGGCTACACCTTC.

This clonotype was seen ten or more times. This chain links TRBV6-2 or TRBV6-3 with TRBJ2-7; D is unresolved. Looked up from germline, CDR1 is MNHEY and CDR2 is SVGEGT. The CDR3 covers 13 residues. The ends were cut back, 8 bases at V and 1 base at J, with 12 bases in the middle. The CDR3 coding sequence is TGTGCCAGCTGGCGGACGGCTTCCTACGAGCAGTACTTC. Its protein is CASWRTASYEQYF.

The V and J genes are TRBV18 and TRBJ1-2; 7 bases agree with TRBD1. Germline V CDR1 and CDR2: KGHSH, LQKENI. V gave up 5 bases and J gave up 4 bases; unmatched junction bases: 13. The CDR3 consists of 16 residues. CDR3 loop: CASSTTSPGGPYGYTF. Here the CDR3 DNA reads TGTGCCAGCTCAACAACGTCGCCAGGGGGGCCCTATGGCTACACCTTC.

This clonotype was seen at least ten times. The CDR3 reads CASSQVGISTDTQYF. CDR3 DNA sequence: TGTGCCAGCAGCCAGGTCGGGATCTCCACAGATACGCAGTATTTT. The V and J genes are TRBV3-1 and TRBJ2-3; possible D gene TRBD2, 5 bases. Per germline, CDR1 LGHDT and CDR2 YNNKEL (reference sequence). The CDR3 is 15 residues long. The V end lost 3 bases, the J end lost 2 bases, and 12 bases lay between the germline ends.

At least ten counts were recorded for this clonotype. The chain carries TRBV7-6 and TRBJ2-7; 10 nucleotides agree with TRBD2. The V segment lost 4 bases and the J segment 0 bases; nucleotides outside the gene matches: 6. There are 16 residues in the CDR3. Germline V gives CDR1 SGHVS, CDR2 FNYEAQ. In DNA form, the CDR3 reads TGTGCCAGCAGCTCTCGGGGGACTAGCGCCTCCTACGAGCAGTACTTC. This sequence encodes CASSSRGTSASYEQYF.

The DNA for the CDR3 is TGCAGTGCCCCCTCGGTAGCGGGTAGCACAGATACGCAGTATTTT. It specifies CSAPSVAGSTDTQYF. The chain combines TRBV20-1 with TRBJ2-3; 7 positions agree with TRBD2. Per the germline V gene, CDR1 is DFQATT and CDR2 is SNEGSKA (reference sequence). Germline trimming cut 6 bases from V and 0 bases from J; bases unmatched to any gene: 9. This CDR3 region has 15 residues.

The V and J genes are TRBV30 and TRBJ2-7, with 7 bases that match TRBD1. J was trimmed by 13 bases and V by 0 bases; bases with no gene match: 6. This CDR3 comprises 11 residues. Germline V gene data show CDR1 as GTSNPN and CDR2 as SVGIG (reference sequence). The CDR3: CAWSVETGPYF. The CDR3 DNA follows: TGTGCCTGGAGTGTAGAGACAGGGCCCTACTTC.

This clonotype was recorded at least ten times. The rearrangement links TRBV12-3 or TRBV12-4 to TRBJ1-5, with D hard to call. Deletions cut 1 base from V and 6 bases from J, with 10 bases between. This CDR3 is built from 14 residues. In nucleotides, the CDR3 is TGTGCCAGCAGTTTAGGGCCATTCGGTCAGCCCCAGCATTTT. Translation: CASSLGPFGQPQHF.

This clonotype was detected only a few times. The chain employs TRBV20-1 and TRBJ1-2, with TRBD1 as a possible D gene (6 bases). With 2 bases removed from V and 5 bases from J, the gap between germline ends came to 12 bases. The CDR3 has 13 residues. The germline V gene encodes CDR1 DFQATT and CDR2 SNEGSKA (reference sequence). The CDR3 spells CSARFLQGYGYTF. The DNA for the CDR3 is TGCAGTGCTAGATTCCTTCAGGGGTATGGCTACACCTTC.

This clonotype was observed a few times. The V and J genes are TRBV27 and TRBJ2-7; 10 nucleotides match TRBD2. The germline V gene encodes CDR1 MNHEY and CDR2 SMNVEV (reference sequence). Germline trimming cut 6 bases from V and 3 bases from J; bases unmatched to any gene: 5. This CDR3 region has 14 residues. CDR3 in DNA: TGTGCCAGCAGGTCTAGCGGGAGAGTCTACGAGCAGTACTTC. Its protein is CASRSSGRVYEQYF.

This clonotype appeared a few times. The chain links TRBV3-1 to TRBJ2-2; 11 bases align to TRBD2. The CDR3 consists of 18 residues. Germline CDR1 is LGHDT and CDR2 is YNNKEL (reference sequence). V was pared by 7 bases and J by 6 bases, with 16 bases of the junction left unmatched. The CDR3 DNA follows: TGTGCCAGCACCACCCCTTTAGCGGGAGGGCCCCAAGCCGGGGAGCTGTTTTTT. It yields the protein CASTTPLAGGPQAGELFF.

The table lists this clonotype with many counts. The chain employs TRBV2 and TRBJ1-5; the D is unclear. The CDR3 has 15 residues. V gave up 2 bases and J gave up 0 bases, with 8 bases separating them. Germline CDR1 is SNHLY and CDR2 is FYNNEI. The CDR3 loop is CASSEKGYSNQPQHF. Written as DNA, the CDR3 is TGTGCCAGCAGTGAAAAGGGATATAGCAATCAGCCCCAGCATTTT.

This clonotype was seen repeatedly, ten times or more. The rearrangement joins TRBV15 to TRBJ2-3, with 14 bases lining up with TRBD2. With 5 bases clipped from V and 6 bases from J, the junction kept 7 bases outside the gene matches. The CDR3 sequence is 16 residues long. In germline, CDR1 is LNHNV, CDR2 YYDKDF (reference sequence). The CDR3 sequence is CATSGGTSGSMDTQYF. DNA for the CDR3: TGTGCCACCAGCGGCGGGACTAGCGGGAGCATGGATACGCAGTATTTT.

In this sample, this clonotype turned up a few times. This could be a read error, since a much larger clone is one nucleotide away. The V call is TRBV28, the J call TRBJ2-5; no clear D. Deletions cut 6 bases from V and 2 bases from J, with 10 bases between. CDR3 length: 13 amino acids. Germline V gives CDR1 MDHEN, CDR2 SYDVKM. The CDR3 DNA sequence: TGTGCCAGCAGACGGATAGGGCAAGAGACCCAGTACTTC. This gives the protein CASRRIGQETQYF.

The chain joins TRBV4-1 to TRBJ2-1, with D unclear. This CDR3 is built from 18 residues. Germline V gives CDR1 MGHRA, CDR2 YSYEKL. V was pared by 4 bases and J by 5 bases, with 24 bases between. The CDR3 DNA sequence: TGCGCCAGCAGCCCATCCACCCCGTGGTCTGTGTTCGACAATGAGCAGTTCTTC. Translating it yields CASSPSTPWSVFDNEQFF.

This clonotype was detected ten times or more. The chain recombines TRBV7-9 with TRBJ2-5; perhaps TRBD2 as D (6 bases). The CDR3 extends over 14 amino acids. CDR1 and CDR2 from the germline V gene are SEHNR and FQNEAQ (reference sequence). V gave up 5 bases and J gave up 7 bases, with 17 bases separating them. The CDR3 nucleotides are TGTGCCAGCAGCCCTAGCGTCGGTCCTTGGACCCAGTACTTC. Translation: CASSPSVGPWTQYF.